The following is a TCR beta chain sequence with its context. Its antigen is unidentified. The CDR3 is 13 amino acids. Germline trimming cut 5 bases from V and 4 bases from J; bases unmatched to any gene: 2. Germline-derived CDR1 and CDR2 are LNHDA and SQIVND (reference sequence). This entry belongs to a study of cytotoxic CD8 clonotypes in ibrutinib-treated CLL. General study points: At the start, clonality exceeded age-matched healthy donors and followed circulating CD8+ T-cell counts. Public clonotypes, rarely seen, contracted or held steady on treatment.

TCRdb keeps only in-frame clones here, not all; method: immunoSEQ multiplex PCR. Among 13,000 to 15,000 clones listed, around 64% were seen once. The specimen comprised PBMCs, sampled before ibrutinib treatment. The receptor was derived from a human donor with chronic lymphocytic leukemia. The chain combines TRBV19 with TRBJ2-7; 10 nucleotides line up with TRBD2. CDR3 sequence reads: CASSPTSGYEQYF. CDR3 DNA sequence: TGTGCCAGTAGTCCGACTAGCGGGTACGAGCAGTACTTC.